Detailed here is one TCR beta chain. As yet, its antigen is unknown. These data come from a study of cytomegalovirus exposure and HLA in healthy donors. On the study more broadly: T cells numbering about 180 million yielded 95 million to 140 million unique TCR beta sequences in an earlier analysis. Study findings and constraints: In vitro, a few CMV-associated chains proved specific for CMV antigens. In a later analysis, parvovirus B19, influenza, CMV and Epstein-Barr virus appeared linked to several top co-occurrence clusters.

PCR used 60 Vbeta primers and 13 Jbeta primers. In the original analysis: In a later analysis, approximately 80 million unique TCR beta chains included roughly 11 million shared by two or more donors. Some clones are missing from TCRdb's copy, which holds only in-frame ones; the method was immunoSEQ multiplex PCR. That table furnishes V, J and clone size, whereas the DNA furnished D and trimming. The sample contains around 120,000 clones, roughly 80% of which appear only once. The sample comprised PBMCs. The receptor's source is a female donor in good health and CMV-seropositive.

CDR3 bases: TGTGCCTGGAGTGCCTACACTGAAGCTTTCTTT. As protein: CAWSAYTEAFF. The chain links TRBV30 to TRBJ1-1; D is ambiguous. CDR3 length: 11 residues. The germline gives CDR1 GTSNPN, CDR2 SVGIG (reference sequence). Trimming took off 1 base at V and 3 bases at J, with 3 bases between the two ends.